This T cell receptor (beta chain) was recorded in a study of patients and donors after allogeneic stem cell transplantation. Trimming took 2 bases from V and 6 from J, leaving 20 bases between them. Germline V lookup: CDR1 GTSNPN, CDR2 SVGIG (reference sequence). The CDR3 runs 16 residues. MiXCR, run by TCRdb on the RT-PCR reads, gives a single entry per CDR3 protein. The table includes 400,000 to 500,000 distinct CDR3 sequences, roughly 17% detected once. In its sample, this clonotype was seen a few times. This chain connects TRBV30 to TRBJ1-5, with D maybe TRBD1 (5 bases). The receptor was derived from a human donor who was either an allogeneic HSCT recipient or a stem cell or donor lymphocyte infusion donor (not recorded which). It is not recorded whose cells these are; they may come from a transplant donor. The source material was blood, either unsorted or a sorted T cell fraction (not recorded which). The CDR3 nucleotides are TGTGCCTGGAGTCCCATTGGGGACGGCACCGGTCAGCCCCAGCATTTT. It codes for CAWSPIGDGTGQPQHF.